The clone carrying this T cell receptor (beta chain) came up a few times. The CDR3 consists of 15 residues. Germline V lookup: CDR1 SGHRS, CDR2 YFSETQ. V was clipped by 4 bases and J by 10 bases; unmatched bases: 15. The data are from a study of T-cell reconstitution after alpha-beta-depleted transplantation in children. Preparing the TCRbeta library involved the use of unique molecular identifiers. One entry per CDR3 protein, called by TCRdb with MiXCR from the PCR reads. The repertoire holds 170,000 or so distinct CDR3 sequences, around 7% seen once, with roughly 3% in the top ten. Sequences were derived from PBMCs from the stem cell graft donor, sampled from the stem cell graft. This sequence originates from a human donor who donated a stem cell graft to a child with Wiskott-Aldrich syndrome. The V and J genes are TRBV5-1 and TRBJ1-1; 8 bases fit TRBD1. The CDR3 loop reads CASSREMDREFGAFF. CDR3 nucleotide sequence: TGCGCCAGCAGCAGGGAAATGGACAGGGAATTTGGAGCTTTCTTT.